This TCR beta chain was sequenced during a study of blood T cell repertoires in COVID-19. Study overall: The analysed material was cDNA or gDNA that came from T cells, B-cell-depleted T cells, or PBMCs.

Germline V gene data show CDR1 as MNHNY and CDR2 as SVGAGI (reference sequence). J was trimmed by 0 bases and V by 8 bases; bases with no gene match: 3. The CDR3 spans 15 residues. Methods used by the authors: Researchers report that nucleated cell counts were estimated from reference gene primer amplification. Measured with immunoSEQ multiplex PCR; TCRdb has only the in-frame clones, and not every one. V and J calls and clone size come straight from that table; D and trimming were deduced from the DNA. The data hold some 160,000 clones, with approximately 73% observed a single time. This clonotype originated in a man between 60 and 70 years old with acute or convalescent COVID-19. The J gene is TRBJ2-1, the V gene TRBV6-6; 11 bases are shared with TRBD2. Input material: peripheral blood. CDR3 DNA: TGTGCCAGCGCCACTAGCGGGAGCTCCTACAATGAGCAGTTCTTC. Protein: CASATSGSSYNEQFF.